These T cell receptor beta chains were read from a single sample in a study of blood T cell repertoires in COVID-19. Clones were read by immunoSEQ multiplex PCR, and TCRdb kept only the in-frame ones, dropping some. Among around 79,000 clones listed, 83% were seen once. The sample taken for sequencing was peripheral blood. The receptors were sampled from a woman between 55 and 75 years old with acute or convalescent COVID-19. CDR3s include the opening cysteine and the closing phenylalanine or tryptophan.

TRBV5-5 | CASSLRWANEKLFF
TRBV7-3 | CASSFRDTGELFF
TRBV29-1 | CSVEEGADTQYF
TRBV3-1/TRBV3-2 | CASSSLTTGNTDTQYF
TRBV5-1 | CASSTSGGAYEQYF
TRBV6-1 | CASSEGAGAEAFF
TRBV5-5 | CASSWTSGFTDTQYF
TRBV5-6 | CASEGTGGGYTF
TRBV7-8 | CASSTWTGGSYNEQFF
TRBV5-1 | CASSISGSNYGYTF
TRBV5-6 | CASSLPSGEQFF
TRBV11-2 | CASSPPRAGELFF
TRBV2 | CASSGQSTDTQYF
TRBV7-7 | CASSLGDRFQGAQYF
TRBV24-1 | CATSDSRTPGGQETQYF
TRBV5-3 | CARRIRDQPQHF
TRBV11-2 | CASSLAQTGAYGYTF
TRBV12-3/TRBV12-4 | CASRRGGRRIYTF
TRBV9 | CASSVETSEADTQYF
TRBV27 | CASSSDGLRNQPQHF
TRBV7-3 | CASSLWQGDGEAFF
TRBV14 | CASSRTGDGSTEAFF
TRBV2 | CASEVGTGVNSPLHF
TRBV20-1 | CSARDPRSQHF
TRBV3-1/TRBV3-2 | CASSQVAVGNYGYTF
TRBV6-2/TRBV6-3 | CASSSPGQGPYEQYF
TRBV30 | CAWDRGPDTEAFF
TRBV5-1 | CASSSTGVYSGNTIYF
TRBV19 | CASSRLGTGANTGELFF
TRBV19 | CASSDRGTNEKLFF
TRBV6-6 | CASSYRDRDSYEQYF
TRBV29-1 | CSVDTGYGYTF
TRBV27 | CASSLSGTPTEAFF
TRBV7-9 | CASNSPGTSGTDTQYF
TRBV7-2 | CASSLRASGEYTQYF
TRBV5-4 | CASSRTSGGPDTQYF
TRBV5-1 | CASSLDGMDTEAFF
TRBV6-1 | CASSDQTGDTYNSPLHF
TRBV2 | CAGARRGGRSSYNEQFF
TRBV10-3 | CAMGQGNSPLHF
TRBV9 | CASSSGQGEYGYTF
TRBV24-1 | CATSDLRQGNTGELFF